This T cell receptor beta chain was documented in a study of Graves' ophthalmopathy and Graves' hyperthyroidism. About the research overall: Sampling took place at initial diagnosis, with peripheral blood obtained before any treatment.

This clonotype was observed many times. Its antigen is as yet unknown. Study-wide findings and caveats: The study's model predicted ophthalmopathy progression at 70.59% sensitivity and 72% to 85% specificity.

Other autoimmune diseases, uncontrolled infections, pregnancy or lactation ruled patients out of participation. Per the germline V gene, CDR1 is LNHDA and CDR2 is SQIVND (reference sequence). Trimming left V 4 bases short and J 0 bases short, with 10 bases between. CDR3 length: 15 residues. RNA transcripts were the template, and TCR beta CDR3 regions were amplified from them. A first-round RT-PCR used HTBI primers, followed by a second-round multiplex PCR. TCRdb itself ran the multiplex PCR reads through MiXCR, one entry per CDR3 protein. The table includes roughly 300,000 distinct CDR3 sequences, 17% detected once.

Sample: peripheral blood. This TCR derives from an adult man with Graves' ophthalmopathy. V is TRBV19 and J is TRBJ1-5; D is perhaps TRBD1 (5 bases). The CDR3 is CASSTRQTSNQPQHF. The CDR3 nucleotides read TGTGCCAGTAGTACCAGACAGACTAGCAATCAGCCCCAGCATTTT.